What follows are 2 T cell receptor beta chains derived from one specimen sequenced in a study of cytomegalovirus exposure and HLA in healthy donors. The PCR was carried out with 60 Vbeta primers and 13 Jbeta primers. Data came from immunoSEQ multiplex PCR; TCRdb stores just in-frame clones and leaves some out. The listing records around 100,000 clones. Source material: PBMCs. The receptors were sampled from a man aged 45-65 years in good health and CMV-seronegative.

The chain employs TRBV11-3 and TRBJ1-1; TRBD1 agrees at 8 bases. CDR3 size: 13 residues. CDR1 and CDR2 (germline): SGHNT, YENEEA. The V gene end was trimmed by 3 bases and the J gene end by 7 bases; junction bases not matched to a gene: 4. The CDR3 sequence: CASSLGTGVEAFF. For the CDR3, the DNA is TGTGCCAGCAGCTTGGGGACAGGCGTTGAAGCTTTCTTT. Complete variable domain (other parts from reference TRBV11-3 and TRBJ1-1): EAGVVQSPRYKIIEKKQPVAFWCNPISGHNTLYWYLQNLGQGPELLIRYENEEAVDDSQLPKDRFSAERLKGVDSTLKIQPAELGDSAVYLCASSLGTGVEAFFGQGTRLTVV.

The chain employs TRBV15 and TRBJ1-1; tentative D call: TRBD1 (6 bases). V shed 5 bases and J shed 2 bases, with 15 bases lying between them. Germline V gene data show CDR1 as LNHNV and CDR2 as YYDKDF (reference sequence). This CDR3 contains 15 residues. The CDR3 is CATSEYGQLNTEAFF. CDR3 in DNA: TGTGCCACCAGCGAGTACGGACAGCTCAACACTGAAGCTTTCTTT. Using reference TRBV15 and TRBJ1-1 for the parts outside the CDR3, the full variable domain is DAMVIQNPRYQVTQFGKPVTLSCSQTLNHNVMYWYQQKSSQAPKLLFHYYDKDFNNEADTPDNFQSRRPNTSFCFLDIRSPGLGDTAMYLCATSEYGQLNTEAFFGQGTRLTVV.